This entry lists 32 T cell receptor beta chains sequenced from one sample in a study of human T cells and chemical hapten exposure. As for time point: patch test 1, 2 weeks after DPC sensitization. Treatment denoted: therapeutic diphenylcyclopropenone sensitization with weekly scalp DPC. MiXCR, run by TCRdb on the RACE reads, gives a single entry per CDR3 protein. The sample lists more than 65,000 distinct CDR3 sequences, about 6.8% occurring once. This specimen consisted of whole blood, obtained in connection with sensitization to the hapten diphenylcyclopropenone (DPC). The receptors shown here come from a woman aged 30 to 39 with alopecia areata. Some clones in this sample may be carry-over from other donors' samples.

This clonotype was found a few times. The chain recombines TRBV2 with TRBJ1-5; 11 positions agree with TRBD1. V dropped 4 bases and J dropped 4; count of bases not matched to a gene: 3. Germline CDR1 and CDR2: SNHLY and FYNNEI. There are 15 residues in the CDR3. The CDR3 DNA reads as TGTGCCAGCAGTGGCCGGGACAGGGGGAATCAGCCCCAGCATTTT. Protein product: CASSGRDRGNQPQHF.

This clonotype was counted only a few times. The CDR3 reads CASSEGETLPGQAFF. The CDR3 DNA reads TGTGCCAGCAGTGAAGGGGAGACGCTTCCAGGGCAAGCTTTCTTT. V usage is TRBV2 and J usage is TRBJ1-1; tentative D call: TRBD1 (5 bases). V lost 1 base and J lost 9, with 18 bases in between. Germline V lookup: CDR1 SNHLY, CDR2 FYNNEI. The CDR3 has 15 residues.

The table lists this clonotype with a few counts. The chain combines TRBV24-1 with TRBJ2-3; the D gene is possibly TRBD2 (5 bases). With 3 bases removed from V and 3 bases from J, the gap between germline ends came to 6 bases. Germline CDR1 is KGHDR and CDR2 is SFDVKD. The CDR3 runs to 13 residues. The CDR3 nucleotides are TGTGCCACCAGTGATCGGACTACAGATACGCAGTATTTT. Translated: CATSDRTTDTQYF.

This clonotype was detected a few times. The chain is built from TRBV24-1 and TRBJ2-7; 8 positions agree with TRBD1. Germline-derived CDR1 and CDR2 are KGHDR and SFDVKD. This CDR3 is built from 12 residues. The ends lost 7 bases at V and 4 bases at J; junction bases unmatched: 2. This CDR3 is CATRQGAYEQYF. CDR3 nucleotide sequence: TGTGCCACCAGGCAGGGGGCGTACGAGCAGTACTTC.

Only a few counts were recorded for this clonotype. The chain employs TRBV20-1 and TRBJ1-5; TRBD1 matches at 9 bases. Per germline, CDR1 DFQATT and CDR2 SNEGSKA (reference sequence). There are 18 residues in the CDR3. J gave up 7 bases and V 4 bases, and 20 bases lay outside the gene matches. CDR3 bases: TGCAGTGCTACACTAGTCCGACCGGGACAGGGAGGAGGCCAGCCCCAGCATTTT. It translates to CSATLVRPGQGGGQPQHF.

The V and J genes are TRBV6-1 and TRBJ2-1; 7 nucleotides agree with TRBD1. Trimming cost V 3 bases and J 15 bases; bases outside gene matches: 14. The CDR3 has 14 amino acids. From germline, CDR1 is MNHNS and CDR2 SASEGT. The CDR3 loop reads CASSDRYTGAALFF. In nucleotides, the CDR3 is TGTGCCAGCAGTGATCGCTATACAGGGGCCGCTCTGTTCTTC.

For this clonotype: This may be a read error: a much more frequent sequence differs by one nucleotide. The CDR3 nucleotides are TGTGCCAGCAGCGTCCTCCCCATTGGGATCATGGACACTGAAGCTTTCTTT. Protein sequence: CASSVLPIGIMDTEAFF. The chain combines TRBV9 with TRBJ1-1; D is uncertain. V was cut by 2 bases and J by 3 bases, with 20 bases left in between. The CDR3 runs to 17 residues. Looked up from germline, CDR1 is SGDLS and CDR2 is YYNGEE.

In this sample, this clonotype turned up many times. The chain has TRBV5-1 and TRBJ2-1; 7 bases align to TRBD1. CDR1 is SGHRS, CDR2 YFSETQ, per germline. With 5 bases clipped from V and 0 bases from J, the junction kept 11 bases outside the gene matches. The CDR3 is 17 amino acids. CDR3 sequence reads: CASRPTDRQSSYNEQFF. The CDR3 DNA reads TGCGCCAGCAGACCCACGGACAGGCAAAGCTCCTACAATGAGCAGTTCTTC.

This clonotype has ten or more counts. The CDR3 loop reads CASSQIAGGPYNEQFF. CDR3 coding DNA: TGTGCCAGCAGCCAAATAGCGGGGGGGCCCTACAATGAGCAGTTCTTC. V usage is TRBV4-2 and J usage is TRBJ2-1; TRBD2 aligns across 11 bases. This CDR3 is 16 amino acids long. With 2 bases clipped from V and 2 bases from J, the junction kept 2 bases outside the gene matches. CDR1 is LGHNA and CDR2 is YNFKEQ in the germline V gene.

The DNA for the CDR3 is TGTGCCAGCTCCCAAGGGACAGGTAGAGCGTATGATACGCAGTATTTT. Amino acid sequence: CASSQGTGRAYDTQYF. J is TRBJ2-3 and V is TRBV18; TRBD1 matches 8 bases. The J segment lost 6 bases and the V segment lost 6 bases, leaving 14 bases of the junction unmatched. Germline CDR1 and CDR2: KGHSH and LQKENI. This CDR3 is built from 16 residues.

This clonotype was seen a few times. V is TRBV30 and J is TRBJ2-1; tentatively, D is TRBD1 (5 bases). CDR3 length: 14 residues. Between the trimmed V and J ends, which lost 4 bases and 1 base, there was a span of 11 bases. Per the germline V gene, CDR1 is GTSNPN and CDR2 is SVGIG (reference sequence). Here the CDR3 reads CAWIQGPSYNEQFF. CDR3 DNA: TGTGCCTGGATTCAGGGCCCTTCCTACAATGAGCAGTTCTTC.

This clonotype has at least ten counts. The gene calls are TRBV7-9 and TRBJ1-5, with TRBD1 identical over 9 bases. The CDR3 contains 15 residues. J was trimmed by 4 bases and V by 5 bases; bases with no gene match: 6. The germline V gene has CDR1 SEHNR and CDR2 FQNEAQ (reference sequence). The CDR3 loop is CASSRGQGPNQPQHF. The CDR3, as DNA: TGTGCCAGCAGCCGTGGACAGGGGCCGAATCAGCCCCAGCATTTT.

This clonotype was picked up many times. This chain joins TRBV27 and TRBJ2-7, with TRBD1 matching 8 bases. Germline lookup yields CDR1 MNHEY and CDR2 SMNVEV (reference sequence). Trimming took 6 bases from V and 5 from J; bases not matched to a gene: 9. CDR3 size: 14 residues. The CDR3 DNA sequence: TGTGCCAGCAGCCTGACAGGGGTCAAGAACGAGCAGTACTTC. This codes for CASSLTGVKNEQYF.

This clonotype was observed a handful of times. This chain joins TRBV3-1 and TRBJ1-1; the D is unclear. V shed 0 bases and J shed 7 bases, with 12 bases lying between them. The CDR3 totals 14 residues. The germline CDR1 and CDR2 sequences are LGHDT and YNNKEL (reference sequence). CDR3 bases: TGTGCCAGCAGCCAAGATCTATCGGCGGTTGAAGCTTTCTTT. As protein: CASSQDLSAVEAFF.

This clonotype was counted many times. V is TRBV6-6 and J is TRBJ1-2; D is unclear. There are 13 residues in the CDR3. V was cut by 2 bases and J by 3 bases, with 7 bases left in between. Germline V gene lookup returns CDR1 MNHNY and CDR2 SVGAGI (reference sequence). This CDR3 is CASSYERDYGYTF. The CDR3 bases are TGTGCCAGCAGTTACGAGAGGGACTATGGCTACACCTTC.

This clonotype was counted ten times or more. J is TRBJ1-1 and V is TRBV6-5; no clear D. The CDR3 extends over 13 amino acids. Trimming shortened V by 7 bases and J by 1 base, and 10 bases separated the two germline ends. Germline CDR1 reads MNHEY; CDR2 reads SVGAGI. This CDR3 is CASIGRRNTEAFF. The CDR3 DNA reads TGTGCCAGCATCGGCCGGAGGAACACTGAAGCTTTCTTT.

Remarks on this clonotype: A much larger clone is a single base away; this may be a read error. The CDR3 DNA follows: TGCAGTGCTAGAGGAGGGGGAACAGGGAGGTCCCCTGAAGCTTTCTTT. Protein sequence: CSARGGGTGRSPEAFF. This chain joins TRBV20-1 and TRBJ1-1; maybe TRBD1 (6 bases). Germline V gene sequence: CDR1 DFQATT, CDR2 SNEGSKA (reference sequence). The CDR3 extends over 16 amino acids. Between the trimmed V and J ends, which lost 1 base and 6 bases, there was a span of 21 bases.

This clonotype was recorded at least ten times. The rearrangement joins TRBV6-1 to TRBJ1-5; unclear D gene. CDR3 length: 12 residues. In germline, CDR1 is MNHNS, CDR2 SASEGT. V shed 6 bases and J shed 8 bases, with 11 bases lying between them. The CDR3 region is CASRGSQKPQHF. CDR3 nucleotides: TGTGCCAGCAGGGGCAGCCAGAAGCCCCAGCATTTT.

The chain has TRBV29-1 and TRBJ1-2, with no clear D. The germline gives CDR1 SQVTM, CDR2 ANQGSEA. V was shortened by 3 bases and J by 4 bases, with 9 bases between the two germline ends. There are 12 residues in the CDR3. CDR3 DNA sequence: TGCAGCGTTGAGGGGTTAAGCTATGGCTACACCTTC. Residues: CSVEGLSYGYTF.

The chain carries TRBV5-6 and TRBJ1-1, with D tentatively TRBD1 (6 bases). CDR3 length: 16 residues. Germline loops: CDR1 SGHDT, CDR2 YYEEEE. Trimming left V 6 bases short and J 0 bases short, with 18 bases between. The CDR3 DNA sequence: TGTGCCAGCAAGGGGGACGCAACAGCCCTGAACACTGAAGCTTTCTTT. Translated, it gives CASKGDATALNTEAFF.

This clonotype was seen many times. The rearrangement joins TRBV19 to TRBJ1-2; unclear D gene. With 7 bases removed from V and 5 bases from J, the gap between germline ends came to 20 bases. This CDR3 contains 15 residues. Germline CDR1 reads LNHDA; CDR2 reads SQIVND (reference sequence). CDR3 sequence reads: CASTPGYRSPYGYTF. The CDR3 DNA sequence: TGTGCCAGTACTCCTGGGTATCGATCTCCGTATGGCTACACCTTC.

This clonotype has more than one count but fewer than ten. CDR3 in DNA: TGCAGCGTTGAAGCGGAGGGACAGGGGGCCTCTGGTCCCTATGGCTACACCTTC. Translated: CSVEAEGQGASGPYGYTF. V gene TRBV29-1 combines with J gene TRBJ1-2; 12 bases match TRBD1. The CDR3 extends over 18 amino acids. V dropped 1 base and J dropped 4; count of bases not matched to a gene: 13. Germline V lookup: CDR1 SQVTM, CDR2 ANQGSEA.

The J gene is TRBJ2-3, the V gene TRBV20-1; the D gene could be TRBD1 or TRBD2 (5 bases each). The CDR3 has 14 amino acids. CDR1 DFQATT and CDR2 SNEGSKA come from the germline V gene (reference sequence). Trimming removed 4 bases from V and 1 base from J, with 12 bases in between. CDR3 nucleotide sequence: TGCAGTGCTAAGGGACGAGCGGGCACAGATACGCAGTATTTT. It yields the protein CSAKGRAGTDTQYF.

This clonotype was picked up many times. The chain carries TRBV20-1 and TRBJ1-4, with 7 bases aligning to TRBD1. This CDR3 region has 14 residues. V dropped 6 bases and J dropped 3; count of bases not matched to a gene: 7. Germline CDR1 reads DFQATT; CDR2 reads SNEGSKA (reference sequence). The CDR3 DNA follows: TGCAGTGCGGATAGGGGGCTTGCTAATGAAAAACTGTTTTTT. Its translation is CSADRGLANEKLFF.

This clonotype has ten or more counts. The J gene is TRBJ1-2, the V gene TRBV3-1; 7 bases are shared with TRBD1. The CDR3 length is 14 residues. Germline V gene sequence: CDR1 LGHDT, CDR2 YNNKEL (reference sequence). V shed 2 bases and J 5 bases; nucleotides not matched to a gene: 5. CDR3 region: CASSQQGGEYGYTF. The DNA for the CDR3 is TGTGCCAGCAGCCAACAGGGGGGAGAGTATGGCTACACCTTC.

This clonotype was seen a few times. A much larger clone is a single base away; this may be a read error. The genes are TRBV12-3 or TRBV12-4 and TRBJ2-7; 8 bases map to TRBD1. The CDR3 has 15 residues. The J segment lost 4 bases and the V segment lost 5 bases, leaving 10 bases of the junction unmatched. CDR3: CASSLRQGRAYEQYF. The CDR3 nucleotides read TGTGCCAGCAGTCTGCGACAGGGGCGTGCGTACGAGCAGTACTTC.

Regarding this clonotype: A much bigger clone sits one base away, suggesting this may be a read error. The V gene is TRBV5-1, the J gene TRBJ1-1; unclear D gene. CDR1 and CDR2 from the germline V gene are SGHRS and YFSETQ. The germline V and J ends were trimmed by 2 bases and 1 base, with 9 bases remaining between them. This CDR3 contains 14 residues. Here the CDR3 reads CASSLGIGNTEAFF. Written as DNA, the CDR3 is TGCGCCAGCAGCTTAGGAATCGGGAACACTGAAGCTTTCTTT.

Comment on this clonotype: At one end the junction does not follow the germline gene, possibly because of a read error. The chain recombines TRBV7-7 with TRBJ2-3, with 10 bases lining up with TRBD2. The CDR3 runs 15 residues. Germline loops: CDR1 SSHAT, CDR2 FNYEAQ (reference sequence). For the CDR3, the DNA is TGTGCTAGCAGCCTCAGCGGGGGGGCAGGAGATACGCAGTATTTT. Its translation: CASSLSGGAGDTQYF.

The chain carries TRBV12-5 and TRBJ1-1, with a tentative D call TRBD1 (5 bases). CDR3 length: 15 amino acids. Trimming left V 0 bases short and J 5 bases short, with 13 bases between. CDR1 and CDR2 (germline): LGHNT, FRNRAP. The CDR3 DNA sequence: TGTGCTAGTGGTTTGGTACGGGCAGGGAGTACTGAAGCTTTCTTT. As protein: CASGLVRAGSTEAFF. The variable domain in full, completed from reference TRBV12-5 and TRBJ1-1, reads DARVTQTPRHKVTEMGQEVTMRCQPILGHNTVFWYRQTMMQGLELLAYFRNRAPLDDSGMPKDRFSAEMPDATLATLKIQPSEPRDSAVYFCASGLVRAGSTEAFFGQGTRLTVV.

This chain joins TRBV3-1 and TRBJ1-1; D remains unclear. The V gene lost 0 bases and the J gene lost 5 bases, with 7 bases spanning the gap. The germline gives CDR1 LGHDT, CDR2 YNNKEL (reference sequence). The CDR3 has 13 amino acids. CDR3 sequence (DNA): TGTGCCAGCAGCCAAGAGGGCAGGACTGAAGCTTTCTTT. Its protein product is CASSQEGRTEAFF.

The chain couples TRBV7-9 to TRBJ2-2; TRBD1 matches 7 bases. The CDR3 loop spans 16 amino acids. CDR1 and CDR2 from the germline V gene are SEHNR and FQNEAQ (reference sequence). V was clipped by 5 bases and J by 7 bases; unmatched bases: 13. The CDR3 nucleotides are TGTGCCAGCAGCGAACGTCTCCAGGGGGTGGACGGGGAGCTGTTTTTT. Protein sequence: CASSERLQGVDGELFF.

The V call is TRBV27, the J call TRBJ1-6; weak D call: TRBD1 (6 bases). The CDR3 covers 15 residues. Per germline, CDR1 MNHEY and CDR2 SMNVEV (reference sequence). V lost 2 bases and J 6 bases, leaving 11 bases between the germline ends. In nucleotides, the CDR3 is TGTGCCAGCAGTTTAAATAACAGGGTTAATTCACCCCTCCACTTT. This sequence encodes CASSLNNRVNSPLHF.